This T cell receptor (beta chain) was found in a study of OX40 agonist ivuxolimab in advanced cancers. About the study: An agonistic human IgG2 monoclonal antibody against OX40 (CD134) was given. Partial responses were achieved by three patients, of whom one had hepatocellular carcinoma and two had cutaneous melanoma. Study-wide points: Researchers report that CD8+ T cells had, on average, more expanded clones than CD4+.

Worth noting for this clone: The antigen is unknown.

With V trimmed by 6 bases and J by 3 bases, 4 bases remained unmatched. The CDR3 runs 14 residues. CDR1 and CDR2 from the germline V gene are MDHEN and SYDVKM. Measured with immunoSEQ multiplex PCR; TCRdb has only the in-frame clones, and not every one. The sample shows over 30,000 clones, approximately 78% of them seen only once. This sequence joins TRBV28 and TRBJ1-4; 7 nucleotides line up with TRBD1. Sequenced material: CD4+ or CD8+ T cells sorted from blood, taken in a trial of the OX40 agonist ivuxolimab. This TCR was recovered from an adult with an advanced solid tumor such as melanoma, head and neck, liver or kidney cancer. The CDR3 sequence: CASRTGTANEKLFF. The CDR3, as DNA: TGTGCCAGCAGGACCGGGACAGCTAATGAAAAACTGTTTTTT.